This T cell receptor (beta chain) is from a study of shared clonotypes between healthy human individuals. Sequencing was performed with immunoSEQ multiplex PCR; in TCRdb, only in-frame clones are kept and a portion is missing. This sample yields about 690,000 clones, of which around 91% are seen a single time; about a third belongs to the top ten. CDR3 size: 14 residues. The V and J ends lost 0 bases and 5 bases respectively, with 11 bases between them. CDR1 is SGHNT and CDR2 is YYREEE in the germline V gene (reference sequence). This clone was found many times. The receptor was derived from a man younger than 30 in good health. Some clones in this sample may be carry-over from other donors' samples. J is TRBJ1-2 and V is TRBV5-4; D perhaps matches TRBD1 (6 bases). Sequencing used memory CD8+ T cells from PBMCs. Subset noted: CD45RO+ cells pooled with CCR7-negative TemRA cells. The CDR3 DNA reads as TGTGCCAGCAGCTTGGGGACAGCCCTTTATGGCTACACCTTC. This sequence encodes CASSLGTALYGYTF.